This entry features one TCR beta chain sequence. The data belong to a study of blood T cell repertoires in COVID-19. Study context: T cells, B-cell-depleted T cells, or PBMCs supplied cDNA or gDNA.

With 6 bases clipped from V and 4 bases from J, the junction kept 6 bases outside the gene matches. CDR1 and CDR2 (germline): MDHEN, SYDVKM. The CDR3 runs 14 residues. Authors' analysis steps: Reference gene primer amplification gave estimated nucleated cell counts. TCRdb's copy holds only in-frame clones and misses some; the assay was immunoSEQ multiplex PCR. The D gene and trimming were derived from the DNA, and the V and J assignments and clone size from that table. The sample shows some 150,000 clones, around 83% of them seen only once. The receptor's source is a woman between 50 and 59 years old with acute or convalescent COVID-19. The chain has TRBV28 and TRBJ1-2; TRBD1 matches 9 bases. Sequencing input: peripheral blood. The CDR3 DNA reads TGTGCCAGCAGACCCCGGGACAGGGCCTATGGCTACACCTTC. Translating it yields CASRPRDRAYGYTF.